These 24 T cell receptor beta chains came from one sample sequenced in a study of molecular identifiers for immune sequencing clone quantification. Using its own MiXCR run on the PCR reads, TCRdb lists one record per CDR3 protein. The data hold roughly 100,000 distinct CDR3 sequences, with about 35% observed a single time. Sequencing was done on a sample of naive CD8+ T cells from blood, with Jurkat cell RNA spiked in. The subset: FACS-sorted CD8+CD4-CCR7+CD45RA+ naive T cells. These receptors were taken from a human donor in good health. Some libraries in this study had Jurkat cell RNA spiked in.

This clonotype was recorded a few times. This rearrangement joins TRBV7-6 to TRBJ2-7; perhaps TRBD1 as D (5 bases). The V gene lost 5 bases and the J gene lost 5 bases, with 16 bases spanning the gap. The germline V gene encodes CDR1 SGHVS and CDR2 FNYEAQ. The CDR3 contains 14 residues. CDR3 in amino acids: CASSHRPQGDEQYF. The DNA for the CDR3 is TGTGCCAGCAGCCACCGGCCCCAAGGGGACGAGCAGTACTTC. The complete variable domain, with remaining parts taken from reference TRBV7-6 and TRBJ2-7, reads GAGVSQSPRYKVTKRGQDVALRCDPISGHVSLYWYRQALGQGPEFLTYFNYEAQQDKSGLPNDRFSAERPEGSISTLTIQRTEQRDSAMYRCASSHRPQGDEQYFGPGTRLTVT.

Concerning this clonotype: The junction shows a germline mismatch at one end, possibly a read error. The genes are TRBV13 and TRBJ2-7; D ambiguous. The CDR3 has 14 amino acids. Germline-derived CDR1 and CDR2 are PRHDT and FYEKMQ (reference sequence). CDR3 nucleotides: TGTGCCAGCAGCTTACCCCTTTCTGGCTACGAGCAGTGCTTC. Its translation is CASSLPLSGYEQCF.

Of note for this clonotype: The junction departs from germline at one end; a sequencing error may be responsible. V usage is TRBV6-5 and J usage is TRBJ2-6; D may be TRBD1 (5 bases). The CDR3 loop spans 14 amino acids. The V gene's germline CDR1 is MNHEY and CDR2 SVGAGI. CDR3 nucleotides: TGTGCCAGCACTGTGTACTCTGGGGCCAACGTCCCGACTTTC. As protein: CASTVYSGANVPTF.

This clonotype has a handful of counts. The CDR3 sequence is CSARDVGTSGGTDTQYF. Here the CDR3 DNA reads TGCAGTGCTAGAGATGTCGGGACTAGCGGAGGCACAGATACGCAGTATTTT. The genes are TRBV20-1 and TRBJ2-3; 11 bases are a match to TRBD2. V was pared by 0 bases and J by 1 base, with 6 bases of the junction left unmatched. CDR1 DFQATT and CDR2 SNEGSKA come from the germline V gene (reference sequence). This CDR3 contains 17 residues.

The chain has TRBV27 and TRBJ2-7, with D uncertain. The CDR3 runs 14 residues. Trimming shortened V by 8 bases and J by 0 bases, and 14 bases separated the two germline ends. Germline values: CDR1 MNHEY, CDR2 SMNVEV (reference sequence). The CDR3 bases are TGTGCCAGCGGCAGACGGCTACTCTCCTACGAGCAGTACTTC. Protein: CASGRRLLSYEQYF.

This chain joins TRBV7-2 and TRBJ1-1; 11 bases match TRBD1. CDR1 and CDR2 (germline): SGHTA, FQGNSA. This CDR3 contains 13 residues. The J segment lost 5 bases and the V segment lost 6 bases, leaving 2 bases of the junction unmatched. The chain's CDR3 is CASSGQGATEAFF. CDR3 sequence (DNA): TGTGCCAGCAGTGGACAGGGGGCAACTGAAGCTTTCTTT.

This clonotype was detected a few times. The rearrangement uses TRBV19 and TRBJ2-7; perhaps TRBD1 as D (5 bases). The CDR3 is made up of 13 amino acids. Looked up from germline, CDR1 is LNHDA and CDR2 is SQIVND (reference sequence). Trimming cost V 9 bases and J 1 base, with 13 bases left between them. CDR3 in amino acids: CASNHKGSYEQYF. The CDR3 DNA reads TGTGCCAGCAATCACAAGGGGTCCTACGAGCAGTACTTC.

V usage is TRBV5-1 and J usage is TRBJ2-7; 7 bases are a match to TRBD2. The CDR3 sequence is 14 residues long. Germline V CDR1 and CDR2: SGHRS, YFSETQ. After removal of 1 base from V and 2 bases from J, the junction contained 3 bases not matched to a gene. In DNA form, the CDR3 reads TGCGCCAGCAGCTTGTCTAGCGGAGCCTACGAGCAGTACTTC. It specifies CASSLSSGAYEQYF. The variable domain in full, completed from reference TRBV5-1 and TRBJ2-7, reads KAGVTQTPRYLIKTRGQQVTLSCSPISGHRSVSWYQQTPGQGLQFLFEYFSETQRNKGNFPGRFSGRQFSNSRSEMNVSTLELGDSALYLCASSLSSGAYEQYFGPGTRLTVT.

A single count supports this clonotype. This rearrangement joins TRBV4-3 to TRBJ1-4, with D unclear. V lost 0 bases, J lost 2 bases, and 7 bases lay in between. This CDR3 contains 15 residues. The germline gives CDR1 LGHNA, CDR2 YSLEER. The CDR3 is CASSQDSGTNEKLFF. The CDR3 DNA reads TGCGCCAGCAGCCAAGACTCAGGCACTAATGAAAAACTGTTTTTT.

The V gene is TRBV12-3 or TRBV12-4, the J gene TRBJ2-4, with a tentative D call TRBD2 (5 bases). CDR3 length equals 13 residues. Between the trimmed V and J ends, which lost 7 bases and 8 bases, there was a span of 15 bases. The CDR3 DNA sequence: TGTGCCAGCACCGAGGGATTTAGCGACATTCAGTACTTC. Translating gives CASTEGFSDIQYF.

To note about this clonotype: A much larger clone sits a single nucleotide away, making a read error possible. CDR3 nucleotide sequence: TGCAGCGTTGTCGCGGCCCACGAGCAGTACTTC. The encoded protein is CSVVAAHEQYF. The chain combines TRBV29-1 with TRBJ2-7; D ambiguous. There are 11 residues in the CDR3. The germline gives CDR1 SQVTM, CDR2 ANQGSEA. The V end was cut by 4 bases, the J end by 5 bases, with 9 bases between.

The rearrangement links TRBV6-4 to TRBJ2-1, with D tentatively TRBD1 (6 bases). Trimming removed 6 bases from V and 2 bases from J, with 8 bases in between. CDR1 and CDR2 (germline): MRHNA, SNTAGT. CDR3 length: 13 amino acids. The CDR3 reads CASSRDTYNEQFF. The DNA of the CDR3 is TGTGCCAGCAGCCGGGACACCTACAATGAGCAGTTCTTC.

This clonotype occurred a few times. The chain joins TRBV7-3 to TRBJ2-6; 8 bases map to TRBD1. Losses at the gene ends were 5 bases for V and 0 bases for J; bases not matched to a gene: 6. Germline V gene lookup returns CDR1 SGHTA and CDR2 FQGTGA. This CDR3 has 17 residues. CDR3 sequence reads: CASSLTGANSGANVLTF. CDR3 DNA: TGTGCCAGCAGCCTGACAGGGGCCAACTCTGGGGCCAACGTCCTGACTTTC.

DNA for the CDR3: TGTGCCAGCCAGGGTGCCACTAATGAAAAACTGTTTTTT. Amino acid sequence: CASQGATNEKLFF. V gene TRBV9 combines with J gene TRBJ1-4; D might be TRBD1 (5 bases). Trimming took 7 bases from V and 2 from J, leaving 9 bases between them. This CDR3 has 13 residues. CDR1 is SGDLS, CDR2 YYNGEE, per germline.

As to this clonotype: A much larger clone lies a single base off, so this may be a read error. The chain uses TRBV5-6 and TRBJ1-1; 9 bases agree with TRBD1. Germline CDR1 and CDR2: SGHDT and YYEEEE. The CDR3 runs 14 residues. DNA for the CDR3: TGTGCCAGCACCTCCGGGACAGGGAACACTGGAGCTTTCTTT. This encodes CASTSGTGNTGAFF.

This clonotype was counted a few times. The rearrangement joins TRBV6-1 to TRBJ1-5, with D perhaps TRBD1 (6 bases). Trimming shortened V by 10 bases and J by 2 bases, and 15 bases separated the two germline ends. Germline CDR1 and CDR2: MNHNS and SASEGT. The CDR3 is made up of 14 amino acids. CDR3 in DNA: TGTGCCACCACCTACAGGGATGGCAATCAGCCCCAGCATTTT. Its translation is CATTYRDGNQPQHF.

On this clonotype itself: A single base separates this from a much larger clone, so it may be a read error. The V and J genes are TRBV24-1 and TRBJ2-2; D possibly uses TRBD1 or TRBD2 (6 bases each). The CDR3 consists of 13 residues. V was cut by 11 bases and J by 6 bases, with 15 bases left in between. Germline V lookup: CDR1 KGHDR, CDR2 SFDVKD. This CDR3 reads CAIGGRGSGELFF. The CDR3 DNA follows: TGTGCCATAGGGGGGAGAGGCTCCGGGGAGCTGTTTTTT.

This clonotype was recorded a few times. The CDR3 DNA is TGTGCCAGCAGCTTATCCCGGCGGTCAGATACGCAGTATTTT. Translation gives CASSLSRRSDTQYF. The J gene is TRBJ2-3, the V gene TRBV11-2; D gene unclear. The length of the CDR3 is 14 residues. V shed 2 bases and J shed 4 bases, with 10 bases lying between them. The germline V gene has CDR1 SGHAT and CDR2 FQNNGV.

V and J are TRBV15 and TRBJ2-4, with a possible D match to TRBD2 (5 bases). CDR1 and CDR2 from the germline V gene are LNHNV and YYDKDF (reference sequence). The CDR3 contains 17 residues. Trimming took off 3 bases at V and 6 bases at J, with 21 bases between the two ends. The CDR3 DNA follows: TGTGCCACCAGCAGCCTACCCCGAGAGGGCCCCTTAAACATTCAGTACTTC. Translating gives CATSSLPREGPLNIQYF.

This clonotype is medium-sized. The V call is TRBV14, the J call TRBJ2-7, with 9 bases lining up with TRBD1. CDR1 is SGHDN, CDR2 FVKESK, per germline. Unmatched junction bases numbered 9, after V lost 3 bases and J lost 6 bases. There are 15 residues in the CDR3. The CDR3 here is CASSHPGQGRLEQYF. CDR3 sequence (DNA): TGTGCCAGCAGCCACCCGGGACAGGGCCGCCTCGAGCAGTACTTC.

This clonotype was seen a few times. CDR3 loop: CASSLTSGSQVVPYEQYF. The DNA for the CDR3 is TGTGCCAGCAGTCTTACTAGCGGGAGTCAGGTAGTCCCCTACGAGCAGTACTTC. The genes are TRBV28 and TRBJ2-7; 11 bases fit TRBD2. The CDR3 runs to 18 residues. V shed 5 bases, J shed 2 bases, and the junction held 14 bases outside the gene matches. From germline, CDR1 is MDHEN and CDR2 SYDVKM.

The table lists this clonotype with a few counts. This chain joins TRBV13 and TRBJ2-1; 11 bases map to TRBD2. Trimming removed 5 bases from V and 0 bases from J; junction bases left unmatched: 9. The CDR3 is made up of 18 amino acids. From germline, CDR1 is PRHDT and CDR2 FYEKMQ (reference sequence). CDR3 amino acids: CASSPTGLAVSSYNEQFF. CDR3 nucleotides: TGTGCCAGCAGCCCCACGGGACTAGCGGTGAGCTCCTACAATGAGCAGTTCTTC. The variable domain in full, with the rest retrieved from reference TRBV13 and TRBJ2-1, is AAGVIQSPRHLIKEKRETATLKCYPIPRHDTVYWYQQGPGQDPQFLISFYEKMQSDKGSIPDRFSAQQFSDYHSELNMSSLELGDSALYFCASSPTGLAVSSYNEQFFGPGTRLTVL.

This clonotype came up a few times. The chain links TRBV7-6 to TRBJ2-7, with 9 bases fitting TRBD1. Germline V gene sequence: CDR1 SGHVS, CDR2 FNYEAQ. J was trimmed by 4 bases and V by 4 bases; bases with no gene match: 8. The CDR3 sequence is 15 residues long. CDR3 sequence (DNA): TGTGCCAGCAGCTGGTCGGGACAGGGACGGTACGAGCAGTACTTC. It codes for CASSWSGQGRYEQYF.

This clonotype was counted a single time. No conserved phenylalanine or tryptophan ends this CDR3, so it is likely a read error. The chain employs TRBV28 and TRBJ2-5; perhaps TRBD1 as D (5 bases). CDR1 MDHEN and CDR2 SYDVKM come from the germline V gene. This CDR3 has 13 amino acids. V lost 7 bases, J lost 5 bases, and 14 bases lay in between. The CDR3 protein is CASNLRVQETQYS. The CDR3 DNA is TGTGCCAGCAACCTCAGGGTACAGGAGACCCAGTACTCC.